Listed below are T cell receptor beta chains from one sample, sequenced in a study of cytomegalovirus exposure and HLA in healthy donors. The repertoire was sequenced with immunoSEQ multiplex PCR; TCRdb's copy has only in-frame clones and lacks some. The data contain roughly 160,000 clones, roughly 84% of them singletons. Sequenced material: PBMCs. These receptors were collected from a man younger than 40 in good health and CMV-seronegative. CDR3s include the opening cysteine and the closing phenylalanine or tryptophan. D genes are given only for firm matches. Clone size is given for some rows only: seen once, a few or many times, or a class if the clone is expanded.

D gene	V gene	J gene	clone size	CDR3 DNA	CDR3 protein
NA	TRBV7-5	TRBJ2-7	NA	TGTGTCAGAAGCTTATGGGACAGGGTTTCCTACGAGCAGTACTTC	CVRSLWDRVSYEQYF
NA	TRBV7-9	TRBJ2-1	NA	TGTGCCAGCAGCTTAAGAGTGGATGAGCAGTTCTTC	CASSLRVDEQFF
TRBD1	TRBV28	TRBJ1-1	few	TGTGCCAGCAGTTTGACAGGGGGGAACACTGAAGCTTTCTTT	CASSLTGGNTEAFF
TRBD2	TRBV12-5	TRBJ2-1	NA	TGTGCTAGTGTCCAGGGAGCGGGAGCCTACAATGAGCAGTTCTTC	CASVQGAGAYNEQFF
TRBD2	TRBV6-7	TRBJ2-3	NA	TGTGCCAGCAGGCATAGCGGGAGTAGGGTCACAGATACGCAGTATTTT	CASRHSGSRVTDTQYF
TRBD2	TRBV7-3	TRBJ2-7	few	TGTGCCAGCAGCCCGACAAATGGACTAGCGACCTCCGAGCAGTACTTC	CASSPTNGLATSEQYF
TRBD1	TRBV2	TRBJ1-5	NA	TGTGCCAGCAGGGACAGGGGGCTGGGATTTCCCCAGCATTTT	CASRDRGLGFPQHF
TRBD2	TRBV9	TRBJ2-2	NA	TGTGCCAGCTCCATAGCGACTAGCGGGAGGCCCGGGGAGCTGTTTTTT	CASSIATSGRPGELFF
TRBD1	TRBV5-4	TRBJ2-3	few	TGTGCCAGCAGCTTAGGGGGCGCGAGCACAGATACGCAGTATTTT	CASSLGGASTDTQYF
NA	TRBV4-2	TRBJ2-7	NA	TGTGCCAGCAGCCCAGGACGGAGGGACGTTCCCTCCTACGAGCAGTACTTC	CASSPGRRDVPSYEQYF
TRBD2	TRBV5-1	TRBJ2-1	NA	TGCGCCAGCACCCTCCTAGCGGGAGTAGGTGAGCAGTTCTTC	CASTLLAGVGEQFF
TRBD1	TRBV19	TRBJ1-2	NA	TGTGCCAGTAGCCCTATAGAACGGATCCAGGGGGATGGCTACACCTTC	CASSPIERIQGDGYTF
TRBD2	TRBV6-6	TRBJ2-7	NA	TGTGCCAGCAAACCGGGAGGTACAGGTGAGCAGTACTTC	CASKPGGTGEQYF
NA	TRBV7-8	TRBJ1-5	NA	TGTGCCAGCAGCACCCGCGGACAGAGACGAAATCAGCCCCAGCATTTT	CASSTRGQRRNQPQHF